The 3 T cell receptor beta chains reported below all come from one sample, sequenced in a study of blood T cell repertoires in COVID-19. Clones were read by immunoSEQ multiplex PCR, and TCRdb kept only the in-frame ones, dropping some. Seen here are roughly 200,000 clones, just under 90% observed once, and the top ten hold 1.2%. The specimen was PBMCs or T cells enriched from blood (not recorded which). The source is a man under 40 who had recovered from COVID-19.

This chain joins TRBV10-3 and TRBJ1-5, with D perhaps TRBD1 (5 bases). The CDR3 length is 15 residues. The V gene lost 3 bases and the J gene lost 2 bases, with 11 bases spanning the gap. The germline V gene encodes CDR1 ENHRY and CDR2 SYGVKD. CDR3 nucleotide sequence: TGTGCCATCAGTGATCACAGGTCGGGCAATCAGCCCCAGCATTTT. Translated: CAISDHRSGNQPQHF.

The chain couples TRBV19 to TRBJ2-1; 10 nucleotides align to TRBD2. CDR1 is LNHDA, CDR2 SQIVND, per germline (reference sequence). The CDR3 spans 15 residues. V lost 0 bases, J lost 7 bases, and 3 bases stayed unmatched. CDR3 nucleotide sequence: TGTGCCAGTAGTATAGATCCTAGCGGGAGAAATGAGCAGTTCTTC. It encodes CASSIDPSGRNEQFF.

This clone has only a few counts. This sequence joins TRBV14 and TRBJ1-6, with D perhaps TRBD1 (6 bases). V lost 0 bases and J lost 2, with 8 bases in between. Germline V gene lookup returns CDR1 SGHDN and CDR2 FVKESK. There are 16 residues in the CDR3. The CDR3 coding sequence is TGTGCCAGCAGCCAAGAACAGGGTCCCTATAATTCACCCCTCCACTTT. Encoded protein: CASSQEQGPYNSPLHF.